What follows is one T cell receptor beta chain and its context. The antigen remains unidentified. Amplification of TCR beta CDR3 regions used RNA transcripts. First-round RT-PCR relied on HTBI primers, and a second-round multiplex PCR came next. A single record per CDR3 protein comes from TCRdb applying MiXCR to the multiplex PCR reads. This table has roughly 480,000 distinct CDR3 sequences, over 13% appearing once. This entry belongs to a study of Graves' ophthalmopathy and Graves' hyperthyroidism. General study points: Most expanded clonotypes from thyroid (those above 0.001 frequency) were also found in blood. In separating ophthalmopathy from stable hyperthyroidism, a 13-signature model achieved roughly 90% sensitivity and 65% to 84% specificity.

Germline assignment: CDR1 MNHNS and CDR2 SASEGT. The V segment lost 8 bases and the J segment 5 bases; nucleotides outside the gene matches: 8. The CDR3 sequence is 13 residues long. Sequences were obtained from blood. The receptor's source is a woman aged 30 to 39 with Graves' ophthalmopathy. J is TRBJ1-1 and V is TRBV6-1; 7 bases agree with TRBD1. The CDR3 protein is CASQMTGTTEAFF. Here the CDR3 DNA reads TGTGCCAGCCAGATGACAGGGACTACTGAAGCTTTCTTT.